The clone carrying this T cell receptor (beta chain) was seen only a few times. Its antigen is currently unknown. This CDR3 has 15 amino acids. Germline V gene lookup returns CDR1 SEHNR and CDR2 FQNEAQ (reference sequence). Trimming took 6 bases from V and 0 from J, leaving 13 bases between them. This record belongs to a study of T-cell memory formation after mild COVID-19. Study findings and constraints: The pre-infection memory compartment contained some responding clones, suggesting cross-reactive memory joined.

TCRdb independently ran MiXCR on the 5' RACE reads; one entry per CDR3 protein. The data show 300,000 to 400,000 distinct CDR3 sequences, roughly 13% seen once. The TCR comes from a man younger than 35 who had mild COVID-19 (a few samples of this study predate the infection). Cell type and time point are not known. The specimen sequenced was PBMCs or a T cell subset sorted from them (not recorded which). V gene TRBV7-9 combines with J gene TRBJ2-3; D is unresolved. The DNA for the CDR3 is TGTGCCAGCAGGGTACAGAGCACTAGCACAGATACGCAGTATTTT. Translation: CASRVQSTSTDTQYF.